The 26 T cell receptor beta chains below were found in one sample sequenced in a study of T-cell reconstitution after alpha-beta-depleted transplantation in children. The authors prepared the TCRbeta library with unique molecular identifiers. TCRdb itself ran the PCR reads through MiXCR, one entry per CDR3 protein. The data contain some 500,000 distinct CDR3 sequences, roughly 33% of them singletons. Sequenced here: PBMCs from the stem cell graft donor, sampled from the stem cell graft. The receptors come from a human donor who donated a stem cell graft to a child with aplastic anemia.

This clonotype was observed a few times. The chain links TRBV12-3 or TRBV12-4 to TRBJ1-5; D remains unclear. V was shortened by 2 bases and J by 0 bases, with 11 bases between the two germline ends. The CDR3 consists of 16 residues. The CDR3 here is CASSLNGQLSNQPQHF. The CDR3 DNA reads as TGTGCCAGCAGTTTAAACGGGCAGCTTAGCAATCAGCCCCAGCATTTT.

The rearrangement links TRBV2 to TRBJ2-7, with TRBD1 matching over 9 bases. The germline CDR1 and CDR2 sequences are SNHLY and FYNNEI. V was clipped by 6 bases and J by 3 bases; unmatched bases: 6. The CDR3 is 14 residues long. DNA for the CDR3: TGTGCCAGCAGAAGACGGGACAGGGTCTACGAGCAGTACGTC. Translated: CASRRRDRVYEQYV.

This clonotype has just a few counts. The rearrangement links TRBV24-1 to TRBJ2-1, with D possibly TRBD1 on 5 matching bases. Germline assignment: CDR1 KGHDR and CDR2 SFDVKD. Trimming stripped 5 bases from V and 0 bases from J, with 13 bases between. This CDR3 comprises 16 residues. The CDR3 spells CATSVGHSSSYNEQFF. In DNA form, the CDR3 reads TGTGCCACCAGTGTAGGACATTCGAGCTCCTACAATGAGCAGTTCTTC.

J is TRBJ2-3 and V is TRBV7-2; D is perhaps TRBD1 (6 bases). Between the trimmed V and J ends, which lost 0 bases and 5 bases, there was a span of 15 bases. Germline V gene lookup returns CDR1 SGHTA and CDR2 FQGNSA. This CDR3 comprises 16 residues. The CDR3 loop is CASSLASGQRGDTQYF. In DNA form, the CDR3 reads TGTGCCAGCAGCTTAGCGTCTGGACAGCGAGGAGATACGCAGTATTTT.

The chain joins TRBV4-3 to TRBJ2-3; 12 bases match TRBD2. Germline V gives CDR1 LGHNA, CDR2 YSLEER. V trimming: 2 bases; J trimming: 1 base; junction bases outside the gene matches: 10. CDR3 length equals 19 residues. CDR3 sequence reads: CASSQRRLAGARGTDTQYF. The CDR3 DNA reads TGCGCCAGCAGCCAAAGGAGACTAGCGGGAGCGAGGGGCACAGATACGCAGTATTTT.

This clonotype was observed at least ten times. V gene TRBV6-1 combines with J gene TRBJ2-1, with 7 bases aligning to TRBD2. The V and J ends lost 6 bases and 3 bases, in that order; junction bases with no gene match: 11. Germline CDR1 and CDR2: MNHNS and SASEGT. The CDR3 covers 16 residues. CDR3 sequence (DNA): TGTGCCAGCAGACAAACCGGACTAGAGGACTACAATGAGCAGTTCTTC. This translates into CASRQTGLEDYNEQFF.

V gene TRBV7-6 combines with J gene TRBJ2-1; no definite D call. Germline-derived CDR1 and CDR2 are SGHVS and FNYEAQ. This CDR3 region has 16 residues. V was pared by 1 base and J by 9 bases, with 19 bases between. DNA of the CDR3: TGTGCCAGCAGCTTAGGGATCGGATGGAACGGTGGTGAGCAGTTCTTC. Protein sequence: CASSLGIGWNGGEQFF.

The chain uses TRBV10-3 and TRBJ2-1; D is tentatively TRBD1 or TRBD2 (5 bases each). V was cut by 8 bases and J by 5 bases, with 16 bases left in between. CDR1 ENHRY and CDR2 SYGVKD come from the germline V gene. The CDR3 runs 14 residues. The DNA for the CDR3 is TGTGCCATCGGGACGGGTCTACTTCACAATGAGCAGTTCTTC. Protein product: CAIGTGLLHNEQFF.

The gene calls are TRBV29-1 and TRBJ1-1; D unresolved. This CDR3 has 12 residues. Germline assignment: CDR1 SQVTM and CDR2 ANQGSEA. Trimming stripped 4 bases from V and 1 base from J, with 7 bases between. The CDR3: CSVALGNTEAFF. The CDR3 region has the DNA TGCAGCGTTGCCCTTGGGAACACTGAAGCTTTCTTT.

The chain combines TRBV7-8 with TRBJ2-1, with D perhaps TRBD2 (6 bases). The ends were cut back, 6 bases at V and 0 bases at J, with 18 bases in the middle. Per germline, CDR1 SGHVS and CDR2 FQNEAQ. This CDR3 spans 17 amino acids. CDR3 nucleotides: TGTGCCAGCAGAGGGCCCGGAGCGGGCCTCTCCTACAATGAGCAGTTCTTC. This sequence encodes CASRGPGAGLSYNEQFF. The whole variable domain, filled in from reference TRBV7-8 and TRBJ2-1, reads GAGVSQSPRYKVAKRGQDVALRCDPISGHVSLFWYQQALGQGPEFLTYFQNEAQLDKSGLPSDRFFAERPEGSVSTLKIQRTQQEDSAVYLCASRGPGAGLSYNEQFFGPGTRLTVL.

This clonotype turned up a few times. J is TRBJ1-3 and V is TRBV4-3, with D possibly being TRBD1 (5 bases). CDR1 and CDR2 from the germline V gene are LGHNA and YSLEER. V was trimmed by 0 bases and J by 1 base, leaving 7 bases between them. The CDR3 has 15 residues. This CDR3 is CASSQDKGSGNTIYF. The DNA of the CDR3 is TGCGCCAGCAGCCAAGATAAGGGGTCTGGAAACACCATATATTTT.

The V call is TRBV3-1, the J call TRBJ2-1, with TRBD1 matching 8 bases. The length of the CDR3 is 16 residues. The V and J ends lost 0 bases and 5 bases, in that order; junction bases with no gene match: 6. Germline V CDR1 and CDR2: LGHDT, YNNKEL (reference sequence). The chain's CDR3 is CASSQDEGRGHNEQFF. CDR3 DNA sequence: TGTGCCAGCAGCCAAGATGAGGGCAGGGGGCACAATGAGCAGTTCTTC.

The rearrangement joins TRBV14 to TRBJ2-3, with a possible D match to TRBD2 (6 bases). This CDR3 spans 16 amino acids. Germline CDR1 SGHDN, CDR2 FVKESK. The V end was cut by 4 bases, the J end by 3 bases, with 17 bases between. The CDR3 DNA follows: TGTGCCAGCAGCCGAGGGACGGGAGTTGGGACAGATACGCAGTATTTT. It is translated as CASSRGTGVGTDTQYF.

This clonotype was counted only a few times. The chain combines TRBV20-1 with TRBJ2-7, with a tentative D call TRBD2 (6 bases). The V end lost 5 bases, the J end lost 3 bases, and 11 bases lay between the germline ends. The length of the CDR3 is 12 residues. Germline V gene data show CDR1 as DFQATT and CDR2 as SNEGSKA (reference sequence). The CDR3 is CSAASSGYEQYV. In nucleotides, the CDR3 is TGCAGTGCTGCTAGTAGCGGCTACGAGCAGTACGTC.

The gene calls are TRBV7-8 and TRBJ1-1; the D is unclear. Germline-derived CDR1 and CDR2 are SGHVS and FQNEAQ. V was trimmed by 5 bases and J by 8 bases, leaving 15 bases between them. The CDR3 contains 13 residues. The CDR3 sequence: CASSPLLAREAFF. In DNA, the CDR3 is TGTGCCAGCAGCCCACTCCTCGCGAGGGAAGCTTTCTTT.

This clonotype occurred once. This sequence joins TRBV19 and TRBJ2-7; D perhaps matches TRBD1 (6 bases). V gave up 9 bases and J gave up 2 bases, with 14 bases separating them. The CDR3 extends over 13 amino acids. Germline CDR1 is LNHDA and CDR2 is SQIVND (reference sequence). The CDR3 loop reads CARHRDTPYEQYF. CDR3 in DNA: TGTGCCAGACACCGGGACACCCCCTACGAGCAGTACTTC. Supplemented by reference TRBV19 and TRBJ2-7, the full variable domain reads DGGITQSPKYLFRKEGQNVTLSCEQNLNHDAMYWYRQDPGQGLRLIYYSQIVNDFQKGDIAEGYSVSREKKESFPLTVTSAQKNPTAFYLCARHRDTPYEQYFGPGTRLTVT.

V and J are TRBV7-2 and TRBJ2-5; D not resolved. This CDR3 spans 15 amino acids. V was trimmed by 1 base and J by 1 base, leaving 10 bases between them. Germline V lookup: CDR1 SGHTA, CDR2 FQGNSA. CDR3 region: CASSLEAGLQETQYF. The CDR3 DNA reads TGTGCCAGCAGCTTAGAGGCCGGGCTCCAAGAGACCCAGTACTTC.

This clonotype was picked up a small number of times. This chain links TRBV6-9 with TRBJ2-1; D may be TRBD1 or TRBD2 (6 bases each). V lost 4 bases to trimming and J lost 5 bases, with 15 bases between them. Germline loops: CDR1 MNHGY, CDR2 SVAAGI. This CDR3 has 15 amino acids. The CDR3 region is CASSFLWGADNEQFF. In DNA, the CDR3 is TGTGCCAGCAGTTTTCTTTGGGGGGCTGACAATGAGCAGTTCTTC.

V is TRBV9 and J is TRBJ2-2; 12 nucleotides line up with TRBD2. CDR1 is SGDLS, CDR2 YYNGEE, per germline. V lost 4 bases and J lost 6; bases outside the gene matches: 7. The CDR3 spans 16 residues. CDR3 bases: TGTGCCAGCAGCAGGTTTCTAGCGGGAGGGGCCGGGGAGCTGTTTTTT. Residues: CASSRFLAGGAGELFF.

V gene TRBV10-3 combines with J gene TRBJ2-5; TRBD1 matches 11 bases. Germline V gives CDR1 ENHRY, CDR2 SYGVKD. There are 14 residues in the CDR3. The trim removed 8 bases at V and 5 bases at J, leaving 7 bases unmatched. In DNA, the CDR3 is TGTGCCATCGCGGGGACAGGGGGATCGGAGACCCAGTACTTC. This encodes CAIAGTGGSETQYF.

This clonotype was found a few times. The chain combines TRBV6-1 with TRBJ2-7; TRBD2 agrees at 14 bases. The CDR3 extends over 15 amino acids. CDR1 is MNHNS, CDR2 SASEGT, per germline. Trimming cost V 6 bases and J 3 bases; bases outside gene matches: 4. CDR3 DNA: TGTGCCAGCAGAGAGACTAGCGGGAGGGTCTACGAGCAGTACTTC. It encodes CASRETSGRVYEQYF.

This clonotype has only one observation. The chain couples TRBV7-8 to TRBJ2-1, with no clear D. Trimming removed 2 bases from V and 5 bases from J, with 16 bases in between. Looked up from germline, CDR1 is SGHVS and CDR2 is FQNEAQ. This CDR3 spans 16 amino acids. CDR3 amino acids: CASSLFRQAQNNEQFF. The CDR3 DNA sequence: TGTGCCAGCAGCTTATTCAGGCAAGCCCAGAACAATGAGCAGTTCTTC.

This clonotype appeared a single time. DNA of the CDR3: TGTGCCAGCAGCCATGTGGGAGGGCCTACAGATACGCAGTATTTT. It codes for CASSHVGGPTDTQYF. The chain joins TRBV3-1 to TRBJ2-3; 7 nucleotides match TRBD2. Germline V CDR1 and CDR2: LGHDT, YNNKEL (reference sequence). CDR3 length equals 15 residues. With 3 bases clipped from V and 3 bases from J, the junction kept 6 bases outside the gene matches.

The chain couples TRBV12-3 or TRBV12-4 to TRBJ1-1; 7 bases match TRBD1. The CDR3 covers 15 residues. Unmatched junction bases numbered 13, after V lost 7 bases and J lost 5 bases. The CDR3 loop reads CASNLPDRADTEAFF. The CDR3 bases are TGTGCCAGCAACTTGCCTGACAGGGCGGATACTGAAGCTTTCTTT.

The chain uses TRBV20-1 and TRBJ2-1, with 8 nucleotides matching TRBD2. The CDR3 consists of 12 residues. Germline-derived CDR1 and CDR2 are DFQATT and SNEGSKA (reference sequence). V gave up 6 bases and J gave up 8 bases; unmatched junction bases: 6. For the CDR3, the DNA is TGCAGTGCACGGGGACTAGTCGATGAGCAGTTCTTC. Amino acid sequence: CSARGLVDEQFF.

This chain connects TRBV5-4 to TRBJ2-2; TRBD1 matches 9 bases. The CDR3 runs 16 residues. J lost 3 bases, V lost 4 bases, and 7 bases had no gene match. Germline V gives CDR1 SGHNT, CDR2 YYREEE (reference sequence). The DNA of the CDR3 is TGTGCCAGCAGCAAACAGGGGGCTGGCGACACCGGGGAGCTGTTTTTT. Encoded protein: CASSKQGAGDTGELFF.